Listed below are T cell receptor beta chains from one sample, sequenced in a study of T cells in Graves' hyperthyroidism and ophthalmopathy. TCRdb recomputed calls from the multiplex PCR reads with MiXCR, one row per CDR3 protein. The sample includes nearly 600,000 distinct CDR3 sequences, about 14% seen only once; the top ten take over 6%. What was sequenced was blood. All receptors derive from a woman aged 18-29 years with Graves' ophthalmopathy. CDR3s include the opening cysteine and the closing phenylalanine or tryptophan. The D gene is left open where the match is weak. Clone size, where shown, is once, few, many, or a class for clones that have expanded.

j_call: TRBJ1-2; clone_size: many; d_call: NA; v_call: TRBV18; cdr3_aa: CASSPAGLSNYGYTF; cdr3_nt: TGTGCCAGCTCACCGGCGGGACTCTCGAACTATGGCTACACCTTC
j_call: TRBJ2-1; clone_size: many; d_call: TRBD1; v_call: TRBV24-1; cdr3_aa: CATSDGTVQPYNEQFF; cdr3_nt: TGTGCCACCAGTGATGGGACAGTACAACCCTACAATGAGCAGTTCTTC
j_call: TRBJ1-1; clone_size: NA; d_call: NA; v_call: TRBV9; cdr3_aa: CATSAGAKNTEAFF; cdr3_nt: TGTGCCACCTCGGCGGGGGCGAAGAACACTGAAGCTTTCTTT
j_call: TRBJ1-2; clone_size: few; d_call: TRBD1; v_call: TRBV29-1; cdr3_aa: CSVGGRGPRYGYTF; cdr3_nt: TGCAGCGTTGGGGGGAGGGGGCCTCGTTATGGCTACACCTTC
j_call: TRBJ2-1; clone_size: many; d_call: TRBD2; v_call: TRBV28; cdr3_aa: CASSLPVAGGNNEQFF; cdr3_nt: TGTGCCAGCAGTCTCCCCGTAGCGGGAGGGAACAATGAGCAGTTCTTC
j_call: TRBJ2-7; clone_size: NA; d_call: TRBD2; v_call: TRBV20-1; cdr3_aa: CSARRGIAYEQYF; cdr3_nt: TGCAGTGCTAGGCGGGGGATAGCCTACGAGCAGTACTTC
j_call: TRBJ2-2; clone_size: NA; d_call: TRBD1; v_call: TRBV6-5; cdr3_aa: CASSYPGAGGETGELFF; cdr3_nt: TGTGCCAGCAGTTACCCAGGGGCAGGGGGAGAAACCGGGGAGCTGTTTTTT
j_call: TRBJ1-5; clone_size: many; d_call: NA; v_call: TRBV28; cdr3_aa: CASRRGGGQPQHF; cdr3_nt: TGTGCCAGCAGGAGGGGGGGCGGGCAGCCCCAGCATTTT
j_call: TRBJ2-7; clone_size: few; d_call: TRBD2; v_call: TRBV20-1; cdr3_aa: CSARVSGRAYGQYF; cdr3_nt: TGCAGTGCTAGAGTAAGCGGGAGGGCTTACGGGCAGTACTTC
j_call: TRBJ2-3; clone_size: many; d_call: NA; v_call: TRBV27; cdr3_aa: CASSLSKTVSTDTQYF; cdr3_nt: TGTGCCAGCAGTTTATCGAAAACAGTCAGCACAGATACGCAGTATTTT
j_call: TRBJ2-6; clone_size: many; d_call: NA; v_call: TRBV2; cdr3_aa: CASITGARGANVLTF; cdr3_nt: TGTGCCAGCATTACGGGGGCGCGTGGGGCCAACGTCCTGACTTTC
j_call: TRBJ1-5; clone_size: many; d_call: TRBD1; v_call: TRBV12-3/TRBV12-4; cdr3_aa: CASKTGGGQPQHF; cdr3_nt: TGTGCCAGCAAGACAGGGGGCGGTCAGCCCCAGCATTTT
j_call: TRBJ1-3; clone_size: NA; d_call: TRBD1; v_call: TRBV28; cdr3_aa: CASSGGTAGNTIYF; cdr3_nt: TGTGCCAGCAGTGGGGGGACAGCTGGAAACACCATATATTTT
j_call: TRBJ2-7; clone_size: many; d_call: NA; v_call: TRBV11-3; cdr3_aa: CASSLDPGRGYEQYF; cdr3_nt: TGTGCCAGCAGCTTAGATCCCGGACGGGGCTACGAGCAGTACTTC
j_call: TRBJ2-3; clone_size: many; d_call: NA; v_call: TRBV27; cdr3_aa: CASGRRNTDTQYF; cdr3_nt: TGTGCCAGTGGGAGACGGAACACAGATACGCAGTATTTT
j_call: TRBJ2-7; clone_size: many; d_call: TRBD2; v_call: TRBV20-1; cdr3_aa: CSVEGTSGSDEQYF; cdr3_nt: TGCAGTGTAGAGGGGACTAGCGGGAGCGACGAGCAGTACTTC
j_call: TRBJ2-1; clone_size: few; d_call: TRBD2; v_call: TRBV7-9; cdr3_aa: CASSPIAGGHYNEQFF; cdr3_nt: TGTGCCAGCAGCCCTATAGCGGGAGGGCATTACAATGAGCAGTTCTTC
j_call: TRBJ2-7; clone_size: NA; d_call: NA; v_call: TRBV7-2; cdr3_aa: CASSQEAGDYEQYF; cdr3_nt: TGTGCCAGCAGCCAAGAGGCCGGGGACTACGAGCAGTACTTC
j_call: TRBJ2-1; clone_size: many; d_call: TRBD2; v_call: TRBV20-1; cdr3_aa: CSAGTSGTMDEQFF; cdr3_nt: TGCAGTGCTGGGACTAGCGGGACTATGGATGAGCAGTTCTTC
j_call: TRBJ1-4; clone_size: NA; d_call: NA; v_call: TRBV19; cdr3_aa: CGSSIFGRGLATNEKLFF; cdr3_nt: TGTGGCAGTAGTATTTTTGGCAGGGGTCTTGCAACTAATGAAAAACTGTTTTTT
j_call: TRBJ2-7; clone_size: many; d_call: NA; v_call: TRBV28; cdr3_aa: CASSFRAVSYEQYF; cdr3_nt: TGTGCCAGCAGTTTCCGGGCCGTGAGCTACGAGCAGTACTTC
j_call: TRBJ2-1; clone_size: NA; d_call: TRBD2; v_call: TRBV25-1; cdr3_aa: CASSSIGTSGSGEQFF; cdr3_nt: TGTGCCAGCAGTTCAATCGGGACTAGCGGGAGCGGTGAGCAGTTCTTC
j_call: TRBJ1-5; clone_size: NA; d_call: TRBD1; v_call: TRBV7-6; cdr3_aa: CASSLGTGGSYQPQHF; cdr3_nt: TGTGCCAGCAGCCTGGGGACAGGGGGTTCCTATCAGCCCCAGCATTTT
j_call: TRBJ2-7; clone_size: few; d_call: TRBD2; v_call: TRBV25-1; cdr3_aa: CASSEGIAGAYEQYF; cdr3_nt: TGTGCCAGCAGTGAGGGGATAGCGGGAGCCTACGAGCAGTACTTC
j_call: TRBJ2-1; clone_size: many; d_call: NA; v_call: TRBV28; cdr3_aa: CASSLVPASGFYNEQFF; cdr3_nt: TGTGCCAGCAGTTTAGTCCCGGCCAGCGGGTTTTACAATGAGCAGTTCTTC
j_call: TRBJ1-2; clone_size: few; d_call: NA; v_call: TRBV6-1; cdr3_aa: CASSYPPGGANYGYTF; cdr3_nt: TGTGCCAGCAGTTACCCCCCGGGGGGGGCTAACTATGGCTACACCTTC
j_call: TRBJ1-4; clone_size: few; d_call: NA; v_call: TRBV27; cdr3_aa: CASTPDSFNEKLFF; cdr3_nt: TGTGCCAGCACTCCGGACAGCTTTAATGAAAAACTGTTTTTT
j_call: TRBJ2-1; clone_size: few; d_call: NA; v_call: TRBV7-9; cdr3_aa: CASSLSLRGSSYNEQFF; cdr3_nt: TGTGCCAGCAGCTTATCCCTCCGGGGGAGCTCCTACAATGAGCAGTTCTTC
j_call: TRBJ2-7; clone_size: many; d_call: NA; v_call: TRBV28; cdr3_aa: CASSYIVGVVQYF; cdr3_nt: TGTGCCAGCAGTTACATCGTGGGAGTGGTGCAGTACTTC
j_call: TRBJ2-7; clone_size: many; d_call: NA; v_call: TRBV12-3/TRBV12-4; cdr3_aa: CASNWDGSYEQYF; cdr3_nt: TGTGCCAGCAATTGGGACGGCTCCTACGAGCAGTACTTC
j_call: TRBJ1-1; clone_size: many; d_call: NA; v_call: TRBV6-5; cdr3_aa: CASSYSGRENTEAFF; cdr3_nt: TGTGCCAGCAGTTACTCTGGCAGGGAGAACACTGAAGCTTTCTTT
j_call: TRBJ1-1; clone_size: many; d_call: NA; v_call: TRBV6-2/TRBV6-3; cdr3_aa: CASSYADILGYNTEAFF; cdr3_nt: TGTGCCAGCAGTTACGCCGACATTCTCGGCTACAACACTGAAGCTTTCTTT
j_call: TRBJ2-1; clone_size: few; d_call: NA; v_call: TRBV6-2/TRBV6-3; cdr3_aa: CASARLSSYNEQFF; cdr3_nt: TGTGCCAGCGCCCGGCTAAGCTCCTACAATGAGCAGTTCTTC
j_call: TRBJ1-2; clone_size: NA; d_call: TRBD1; v_call: TRBV5-1; cdr3_aa: CASSFEQGVLGGYTF; cdr3_nt: TGCGCCAGCAGCTTCGAACAGGGGGTCTTAGGTGGCTACACCTTC
j_call: TRBJ2-1; clone_size: NA; d_call: TRBD2; v_call: TRBV5-7; cdr3_aa: CASSSTAGGENEQFF; cdr3_nt: TGTGCCAGCAGCTCTACAGCGGGAGGAGAGAATGAGCAGTTCTTC
j_call: TRBJ2-5; clone_size: many; d_call: NA; v_call: TRBV3-1; cdr3_aa: CASSQDLKRKETQYF; cdr3_nt: TGTGCCAGCAGCCAAGATCTTAAACGGAAAGAGACCCAGTACTTC
j_call: TRBJ2-1; clone_size: many; d_call: TRBD2; v_call: TRBV3-1; cdr3_aa: CASSQGRVLGSSGNEQFF; cdr3_nt: TGTGCCAGCAGCCAAGGTAGGGTTCTCGGTTCTAGCGGGAATGAGCAGTTCTTC
j_call: TRBJ2-2; clone_size: many; d_call: TRBD2; v_call: TRBV28; cdr3_aa: CARLSSLAGNANTGELFF; cdr3_nt: TGTGCCAGACTATCCTCACTAGCGGGGAACGCGAACACCGGGGAGCTGTTTTTT
j_call: TRBJ2-7; clone_size: many; d_call: NA; v_call: TRBV6-6; cdr3_aa: CASSYGGALGEQYF; cdr3_nt: TGTGCCAGCAGTTACGGCGGGGCCCTGGGGGAGCAGTACTTC
j_call: TRBJ2-4; clone_size: few; d_call: NA; v_call: TRBV12-3/TRBV12-4; cdr3_aa: CASSLEERGIQYF; cdr3_nt: TGTGCCAGCAGTTTAGAGGAGAGAGGCATTCAGTACTTC
j_call: TRBJ2-3; clone_size: many; d_call: NA; v_call: TRBV24-1; cdr3_aa: CATSDFDQKSDTQYF; cdr3_nt: TGTGCCACCAGTGATTTTGACCAGAAGTCAGATACGCAGTATTTT
j_call: TRBJ2-7; clone_size: many; d_call: TRBD1; v_call: TRBV6-1; cdr3_aa: CASTLRRTGGYEQYF; cdr3_nt: TGTGCCAGCACCCTACGAAGGACAGGGGGCTACGAGCAGTACTTC
j_call: TRBJ2-7; clone_size: many; d_call: NA; v_call: TRBV12-3/TRBV12-4; cdr3_aa: CASSQGGGFSYEQYF; cdr3_nt: TGTGCCAGCAGCCAGGGGGGCGGCTTCTCCTACGAGCAGTACTTC
j_call: TRBJ2-1; clone_size: many; d_call: NA; v_call: TRBV12-5; cdr3_aa: CASGLEEGTVHEQFF; cdr3_nt: TGTGCTAGTGGTTTAGAAGAGGGTACGGTACATGAGCAGTTCTTC
j_call: TRBJ1-5; clone_size: NA; d_call: NA; v_call: TRBV19; cdr3_aa: CASRAGHSNQPQHF; cdr3_nt: TGTGCCAGTAGGGCAGGACATAGCAATCAGCCCCAGCATTTT